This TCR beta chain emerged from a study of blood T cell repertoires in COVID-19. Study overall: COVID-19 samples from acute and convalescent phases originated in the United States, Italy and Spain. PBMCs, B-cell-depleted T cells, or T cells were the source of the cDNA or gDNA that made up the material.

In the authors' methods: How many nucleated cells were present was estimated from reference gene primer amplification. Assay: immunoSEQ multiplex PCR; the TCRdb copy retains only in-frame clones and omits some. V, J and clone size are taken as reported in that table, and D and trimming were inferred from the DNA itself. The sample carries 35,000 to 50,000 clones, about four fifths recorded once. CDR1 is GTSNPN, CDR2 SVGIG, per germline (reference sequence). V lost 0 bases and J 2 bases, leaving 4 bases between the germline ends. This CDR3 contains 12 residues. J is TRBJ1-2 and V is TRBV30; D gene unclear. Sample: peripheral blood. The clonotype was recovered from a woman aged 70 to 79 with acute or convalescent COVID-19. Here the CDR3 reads CAWSVQNYGYTF. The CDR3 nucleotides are TGTGCCTGGAGTGTACAAAACTATGGCTACACCTTC.